The 27 T cell receptor beta chains below were found in one sample sequenced in a study of T cells in tuberculosis. Only in-frame clones appear in the TCRdb table, and some are missing; sequencing was by immunoSEQ multiplex PCR. The sample lists about 45,000 clones, roughly 94% occurring once. What was sequenced was PBMCs. The source is a donor aged 10-29 years with latent tuberculosis or without tuberculosis infection. Some clones in this sample may be carry-over from other donors' samples.

This chain uses TRBV18 with TRBJ2-4; 12 bases are a match to TRBD2. Germline CDR1 and CDR2: KGHSH and LQKENI. The CDR3 loop spans 19 amino acids. V trimming: 3 bases; J trimming: 0 bases; junction bases outside the gene matches: 9. In DNA, the CDR3 is TGTGCCAGCTCACCGCTAGCGGGAGGGCCGTTGATAGCCAAAAACATTCAGTACTTC. Its protein product is CASSPLAGGPLIAKNIQYF.

V and J are TRBV4-3 and TRBJ2-1; D might be TRBD2 (5 bases). The ends were cut back, 1 base at V and 6 bases at J, with 19 bases in the middle. Per the germline V gene, CDR1 is LGHNA and CDR2 is YSLEER. The CDR3 length is 17 residues. The CDR3 region has the DNA TGCGCCAGCAGCCAAGTTAGGGCTAGCTATAGGAGCAATGAGCAGTTCTTC. Protein product: CASSQVRASYRSNEQFF.

The chain couples TRBV4-1 to TRBJ1-1, with TRBD1 matching 12 bases. V was pared by 6 bases and J by 1 base, with 9 bases of the junction left unmatched. The CDR3 loop spans 17 amino acids. The germline gives CDR1 MGHRA, CDR2 YSYEKL. The CDR3 DNA is TGCGCCAGCAGGAGACCGGGACAGGGGGCTAGGAACACTGAAGCTTTCTTT. This sequence encodes CASRRPGQGARNTEAFF.

The genes are TRBV11-2 and TRBJ2-7; TRBD2 agrees at 9 bases. Germline V gene lookup returns CDR1 SGHAT and CDR2 FQNNGV. The CDR3 has 15 amino acids. J gave up 6 bases and V 1 base, and 7 bases lay outside the gene matches. The DNA for the CDR3 is TGTGCCAGCAGCTTAGGGGCTAGCGGGATGAGCGAGCAGTACTTC. Its protein product is CASSLGASGMSEQYF.

The genes are TRBV11-3 and TRBJ2-3; tentatively, D is TRBD1 (6 bases). V dropped 6 bases and J dropped 3 bases, with 16 bases sitting between them. The length of the CDR3 is 15 residues. Germline CDR1 reads SGHNT; CDR2 reads YENEEA. CDR3 bases: TGTGCCAGCAGTTCTACGGGACAAGAGACAGATACGCAGTATTTT. It encodes CASSSTGQETDTQYF. The whole variable domain, filled in from reference TRBV11-3 and TRBJ2-3, reads EAGVVQSPRYKIIEKKQPVAFWCNPISGHNTLYWYLQNLGQGPELLIRYENEEAVDDSQLPKDRFSAERLKGVDSTLKIQPAELGDSAVYLCASSSTGQETDTQYFGPGTRLTVL.

The rearrangement links TRBV7-8 to TRBJ2-1, with TRBD1 matching 8 bases. CDR1 SGHVS and CDR2 FQNEAQ come from the germline V gene. The J segment lost 6 bases and the V segment lost 1 base, leaving 5 bases of the junction unmatched. CDR3 length: 15 amino acids. This CDR3 is CASSLVQGAGNEQFF. DNA of the CDR3: TGTGCCAGCAGCTTAGTGCAGGGGGCCGGCAATGAGCAGTTCTTC.

This clone has a single count. For the CDR3, the DNA is TGTGCCAGCAGCGTACGCACTAGCGCCACAGATACGCAGTATTTT. Translated, it gives CASSVRTSATDTQYF. J is TRBJ2-3 and V is TRBV9, with TRBD2 identical over 7 bases. After removal of 1 base from V and 2 bases from J, the junction contained 4 bases not matched to a gene. From germline, CDR1 is SGDLS and CDR2 YYNGEE. The CDR3 is 15 amino acids.

The V gene is TRBV7-8, the J gene TRBJ1-5; 7 bases are a match to TRBD1. Germline V CDR1 and CDR2: SGHVS, FQNEAQ. V lost 5 bases and J lost 1; bases outside the gene matches: 11. The CDR3 is made up of 17 amino acids. The CDR3 loop is CASSTTPTGPSNQPQHF. CDR3 in DNA: TGTGCCAGCAGCACAACTCCGACAGGGCCAAGCAATCAGCCCCAGCATTTT.

The rearrangement links TRBV28 to TRBJ1-1; a possible D gene is TRBD1 (6 bases). The CDR3 is 15 amino acids. Between the trimmed V and J ends, which lost 5 bases and 1 base, there was a span of 14 bases. Germline lookup yields CDR1 MDHEN and CDR2 SYDVKM. CDR3 nucleotide sequence: TGTGCCAGCAGTCCGCCCGGACAGTGGAACACTGAAGCTTTCTTT. Translating gives CASSPPGQWNTEAFF. Full variable domain (missing parts from reference TRBV28 and TRBJ1-1): DVKVTQSSRYLVKRTGEKVFLECVQDMDHENMFWYRQDPGLGLRLIYFSYDVKMKEKGDIPEGYSVSREKKERFSLILESASTNQTSMYLCASSPPGQWNTEAFFGQGTRLTVV.

This chain connects TRBV25-1 to TRBJ2-3; D uncertain. Trimming shortened V by 4 bases and J by 5 bases, and 7 bases separated the two germline ends. Germline assignment: CDR1 MGHDK and CDR2 SYGVNS. The CDR3 sequence is 12 residues long. CDR3 sequence (DNA): TGTGCCAGCAGTGCTTCAGTAGATACGCAGTATTTT. This translates into CASSASVDTQYF.

This clone was seen a single time. V and J are TRBV7-2 and TRBJ2-3; 14 positions match TRBD2. CDR3 length equals 18 residues. Trimming at V came to 5 bases and at J to 1 base, leaving 8 bases not matched to a gene. The germline CDR1 and CDR2 sequences are SGHTA and FQGNSA. CDR3: CASSHGTSGSWGTDTQYF. As DNA, the CDR3 is TGTGCCAGCAGCCACGGGACTAGCGGGAGCTGGGGCACAGATACGCAGTATTTT.

V gene TRBV4-3 combines with J gene TRBJ2-3; 7 bases are shared with TRBD2. CDR3 length equals 16 residues. Trimming took 4 bases from V and 2 from J; bases not matched to a gene: 9. Germline CDR1 and CDR2: LGHNA and YSLEER. The CDR3, as DNA: TGCGCCAGCAGCCGCCAACGGGGAGGGTACACAGATACGCAGTATTTT. This codes for CASSRQRGGYTDTQYF.

The V gene is TRBV5-1, the J gene TRBJ2-5; the match to TRBD1 covers 7 bases. CDR1 is SGHRS and CDR2 is YFSETQ in the germline V gene. Losses at the gene ends were 4 bases for V and 3 bases for J; bases not matched to a gene: 12. This CDR3 has 16 residues. CDR3 residues: CASSTIHRDREETQYF. The DNA for the CDR3 is TGCGCCAGCAGCACGATCCACCGGGACAGAGAAGAGACCCAGTACTTC.

This chain connects TRBV27 to TRBJ1-5; unclear D gene. Germline lookup yields CDR1 MNHEY and CDR2 SMNVEV (reference sequence). The V end was cut by 3 bases, the J end by 4 bases, with 13 bases between. The CDR3 runs 15 residues. The CDR3 is CASSFVGGENQPQHF. In DNA, the CDR3 is TGTGCCAGCAGTTTCGTGGGTGGGGAGAATCAGCCCCAGCATTTT.

The chain uses TRBV4-3 and TRBJ1-1; maybe TRBD1 (6 bases). V lost 4 bases and J 1 base, leaving 10 bases between the germline ends. This CDR3 is 14 amino acids long. Germline V CDR1 and CDR2: LGHNA, YSLEER. The CDR3: CASSRTDQNTEAFF. The CDR3 DNA reads as TGCGCCAGCAGCCGGACAGACCAGAACACTGAAGCTTTCTTT.

V is TRBV9 and J is TRBJ1-1; D gene unclear. Trimming cost V 2 bases and J 5 bases, with 25 bases left between them. The CDR3 runs 18 residues. Looked up from germline, CDR1 is SGDLS and CDR2 is YYNGEE. The CDR3 loop reads CASSVIGIPVGSGTEAFF. CDR3 nucleotides: TGTGCCAGCAGCGTTATCGGGATACCCGTCGGCTCGGGGACTGAAGCTTTCTTT.

The chain employs TRBV30 and TRBJ2-7; 8 bases agree with TRBD1. The trim removed 6 bases at V and 3 bases at J, leaving 7 bases unmatched. The germline V gene has CDR1 GTSNPN and CDR2 SVGIG (reference sequence). CDR3 size: 13 residues. The CDR3 region is CACRQGNYYEQYF. For the CDR3, the DNA is TGTGCCTGCCGACAGGGGAATTACTACGAGCAGTACTTC. Filled out from reference TRBV30 and TRBJ2-7, the complete variable domain reads SQTIHQWPATLVQPVGSPLSLECTVEGTSNPNLYWYRQAAGRGLQLLFYSVGIGQISSEVPQNLSASRPQDRQFILSSKKLLLSDSGFYLCACRQGNYYEQYFGPGTRLTVT.

The rearrangement links TRBV6-1 to TRBJ1-2; the D gene is possibly TRBD1 (5 bases). This CDR3 contains 13 residues. Germline assignment: CDR1 MNHNS and CDR2 SASEGT. Deletions cut 3 bases from V and 8 bases from J, with 13 bases between. CDR3 sequence reads: CASSDPLTVGYTF. The CDR3 bases are TGTGCCAGCAGTGACCCCTTGACAGTCGGCTACACCTTC.

This chain connects TRBV6-5 to TRBJ2-5; D may be TRBD2 (6 bases). V was trimmed by 6 bases and J by 4 bases, leaving 12 bases between them. The CDR3 runs 13 residues. From germline, CDR1 is MNHEY and CDR2 SVGAGI. The CDR3 loop is CASSRGGRETQYF. CDR3 sequence (DNA): TGTGCCAGCAGCCGCGGAGGGCGAGAGACCCAGTACTTC.

This rearrangement joins TRBV29-1 to TRBJ1-3, with no clear D. Germline CDR1 is SQVTM and CDR2 is ANQGSEA. V was shortened by 5 bases and J by 0 bases, with 8 bases between the two germline ends. The CDR3 sequence is 13 residues long. The CDR3 DNA reads TGCAGCGTTACGGGTGTCTCTGGAAACACCATATATTTT. It yields the protein CSVTGVSGNTIYF. The variable domain in full, completed from reference TRBV29-1 and TRBJ1-3, reads SAVISQKPSRDICQRGTSLTIQCQVDSQVTMMFWYRQQPGQSLTLIATANQGSEATYESGFVIDKFPISRPNLTFSTLTVSNMSPEDSSIYLCSVTGVSGNTIYFGEGSWLTVV.

The CDR3 region has the DNA TGTGCCAGCAGTTGGGGGGACAGCTACAATGAGCAGTTCTTC. Encoded protein: CASSWGDSYNEQFF. The chain combines TRBV27 with TRBJ2-1, with a tentative D call TRBD1 (7 bases). Trimming took 4 bases from V and 3 from J, leaving 10 bases between them. CDR3 size: 14 residues. Germline V gene lookup returns CDR1 MNHEY and CDR2 SMNVEV (reference sequence).

The DNA for the CDR3 is TGTGCCAGCAGTGACCTAGCGGGAGCATACAATGAGCAGTTCTTC. Protein product: CASSDLAGAYNEQFF. The J gene is TRBJ2-1, the V gene TRBV6-1, with 10 bases lining up with TRBD2. V lost 3 bases and J lost 4; bases outside the gene matches: 3. The CDR3 runs to 15 residues. Germline V gene lookup returns CDR1 MNHNS and CDR2 SASEGT.

This chain joins TRBV28 and TRBJ1-1; D uncertain. Germline V gene lookup returns CDR1 MDHEN and CDR2 SYDVKM. Trimming shortened V by 2 bases and J by 0 bases, and 4 bases separated the two germline ends. The CDR3 consists of 13 residues. The CDR3 coding sequence is TGTGCCAGCAGTTTACGGGTGAACACTGAAGCTTTCTTT. It is translated as CASSLRVNTEAFF. The full variable domain, with the rest looked up from reference TRBV28 and TRBJ1-1, is DVKVTQSSRYLVKRTGEKVFLECVQDMDHENMFWYRQDPGLGLRLIYFSYDVKMKEKGDIPEGYSVSREKKERFSLILESASTNQTSMYLCASSLRVNTEAFFGQGTRLTVV.

The rearrangement joins TRBV4-2 to TRBJ2-1; a weak D match, TRBD2 (5 bases). V gave up 4 bases and J gave up 9 bases, with 10 bases separating them. The CDR3 is 12 residues long. The germline V gene encodes CDR1 LGHNA and CDR2 YNFKEQ. DNA for the CDR3: TGTGCCAGCAGCCCGAGGGTAGGTGAGCAGTTCTTC. This gives the protein CASSPRVGEQFF.

This sequence joins TRBV5-5 and TRBJ2-7; TRBD1 might be the D (6 bases). The V gene lost 4 bases and the J gene lost 3 bases, with 14 bases spanning the gap. The CDR3 extends over 14 amino acids. CDR1 is SGHKS and CDR2 is YYEKEE in the germline V gene (reference sequence). The CDR3: CASSRVDRDYEQYF. As DNA, the CDR3 is TGTGCCAGCAGCCGAGTGGACAGAGACTACGAGCAGTACTTC.

The CDR3 protein is CASSWRAHLKSNYGYTF. CDR3 nucleotide sequence: TGTGCCAGTAGTTGGCGGGCGCACCTTAAGTCTAACTATGGCTACACCTTC. The chain joins TRBV19 to TRBJ1-2; no clear D gene. The CDR3 loop spans 17 amino acids. Germline CDR1 LNHDA, CDR2 SQIVND (reference sequence). The V end was cut by 5 bases, the J end by 0 bases, with 19 bases between.

This chain links TRBV6-4 with TRBJ2-6; a weak D match, TRBD1 (6 bases). With 0 bases removed from V and 0 bases from J, the gap between germline ends came to 6 bases. CDR1 MRHNA and CDR2 SNTAGT come from the germline V gene. The CDR3 is 16 amino acids. CDR3 bases: TGTGCCAGCAGTGACTCGGACAGCTCTGGGGCCAACGTCCTGACTTTC. Encoded protein: CASSDSDSSGANVLTF.